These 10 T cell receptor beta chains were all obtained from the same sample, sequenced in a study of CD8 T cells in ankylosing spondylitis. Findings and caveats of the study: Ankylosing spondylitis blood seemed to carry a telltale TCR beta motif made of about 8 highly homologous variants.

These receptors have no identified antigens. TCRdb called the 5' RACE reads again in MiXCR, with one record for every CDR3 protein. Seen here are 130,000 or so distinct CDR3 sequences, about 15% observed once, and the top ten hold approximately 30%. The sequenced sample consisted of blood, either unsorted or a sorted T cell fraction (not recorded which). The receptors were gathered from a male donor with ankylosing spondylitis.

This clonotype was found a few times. The CDR3 nucleotides are TGTGCCAGCAGCTTGCTACGGAGTGAGCAGTTCTTC. Encoded protein: CASSLLRSEQFF. The V call is TRBV5-4, the J call TRBJ2-1, with D uncertain. Germline V gene data show CDR1 as SGHNT and CDR2 as YYREEE (reference sequence). There are 12 residues in the CDR3. Trimming removed 1 base from V and 9 bases from J, with 8 bases in between.

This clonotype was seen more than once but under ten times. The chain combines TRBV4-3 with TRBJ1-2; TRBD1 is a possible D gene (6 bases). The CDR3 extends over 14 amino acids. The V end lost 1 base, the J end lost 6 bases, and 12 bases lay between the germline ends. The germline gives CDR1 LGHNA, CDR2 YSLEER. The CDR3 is CASSQGRQADGYTF. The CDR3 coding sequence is TGCGCCAGCAGCCAAGGACGACAGGCAGATGGCTACACCTTC.

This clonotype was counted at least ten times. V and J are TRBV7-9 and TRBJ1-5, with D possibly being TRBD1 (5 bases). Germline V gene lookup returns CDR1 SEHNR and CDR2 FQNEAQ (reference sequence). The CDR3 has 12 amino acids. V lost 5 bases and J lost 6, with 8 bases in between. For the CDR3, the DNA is TGTGCCAGCAGCCTCGGGACTCAGCCCCAGCATTTT. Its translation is CASSLGTQPQHF. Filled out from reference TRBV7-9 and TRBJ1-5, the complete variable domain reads DTGVSQNPRHKITKRGQNVTFRCDPISEHNRLYWYRQTLGQGPEFLTYFQNEAQLEKSRLLSDRFSAERPKGSFSTLEIQRTEQGDSAMYLCASSLGTQPQHFGDGTRLSIL.

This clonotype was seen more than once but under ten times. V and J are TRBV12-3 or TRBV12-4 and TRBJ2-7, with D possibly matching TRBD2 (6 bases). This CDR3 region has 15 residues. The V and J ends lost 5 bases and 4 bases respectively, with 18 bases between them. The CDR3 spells CASSPQGSGAYEQYF. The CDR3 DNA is TGTGCCAGCAGTCCCCAGGGTAGCGGAGCTTACGAGCAGTACTTC.

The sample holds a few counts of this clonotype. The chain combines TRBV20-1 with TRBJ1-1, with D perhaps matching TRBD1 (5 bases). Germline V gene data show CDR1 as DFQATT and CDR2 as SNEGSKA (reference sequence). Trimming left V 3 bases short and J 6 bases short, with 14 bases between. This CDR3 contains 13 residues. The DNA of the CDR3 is TGCAGTGCTAGCCGGGGGGGGAGAGCTGAAGCTTTCTTT. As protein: CSASRGGRAEAFF.

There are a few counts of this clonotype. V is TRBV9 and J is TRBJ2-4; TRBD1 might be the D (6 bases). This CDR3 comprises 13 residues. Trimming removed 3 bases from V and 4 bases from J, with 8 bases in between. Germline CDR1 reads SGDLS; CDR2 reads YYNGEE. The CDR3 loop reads CASSDRAKNIQYF. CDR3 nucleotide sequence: TGTGCCAGCAGCGACAGGGCAAAAAACATTCAGTACTTC.

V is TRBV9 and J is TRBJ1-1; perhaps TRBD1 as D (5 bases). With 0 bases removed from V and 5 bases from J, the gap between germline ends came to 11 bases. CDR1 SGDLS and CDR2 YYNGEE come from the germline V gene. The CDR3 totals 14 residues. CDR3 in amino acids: CASSVGRTRTEAFF. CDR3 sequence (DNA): TGTGCCAGCAGCGTAGGGCGGACACGAACTGAAGCTTTCTTT.

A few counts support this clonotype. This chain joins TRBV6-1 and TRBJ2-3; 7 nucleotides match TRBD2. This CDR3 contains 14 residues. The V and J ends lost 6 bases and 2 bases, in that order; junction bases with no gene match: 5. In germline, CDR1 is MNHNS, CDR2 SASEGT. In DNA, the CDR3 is TGTGCCAGCAGGACAGCGGGATTCACAGATACGCAGTATTTT. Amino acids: CASRTAGFTDTQYF.

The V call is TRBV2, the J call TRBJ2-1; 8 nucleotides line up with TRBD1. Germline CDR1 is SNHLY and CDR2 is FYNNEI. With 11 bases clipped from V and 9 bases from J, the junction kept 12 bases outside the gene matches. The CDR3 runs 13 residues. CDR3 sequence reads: CAQRGRGRVEQFF. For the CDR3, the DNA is TGTGCCCAGAGGGGCAGGGGGCGGGTTGAGCAGTTCTTC. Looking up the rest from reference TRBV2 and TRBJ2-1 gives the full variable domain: EPEVTQTPSHQVTQMGQEVILRCVPISNHLYFYWYRQILGQKVEFLVSFYNNEISEKSEIFDDQFSVERPDGSNFTLKIRSTKLEDSAMYFCAQRGRGRVEQFFGPGTRLTVL.

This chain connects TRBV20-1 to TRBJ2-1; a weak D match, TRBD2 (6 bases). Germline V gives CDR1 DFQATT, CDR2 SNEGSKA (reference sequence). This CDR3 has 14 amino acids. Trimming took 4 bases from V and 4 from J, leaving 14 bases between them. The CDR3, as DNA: TGCAGTGCTATTTCAGGACTATCTTACAATGAGCAGTTCTTC. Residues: CSAISGLSYNEQFF.